These T cell receptor beta chains were read from a single sample in a study of OX40 agonist ivuxolimab in advanced cancers. Measured with immunoSEQ multiplex PCR; TCRdb has only the in-frame clones, and not every one. Among approximately 100,000 clones listed, 90% were seen once. Source: CD4+ or CD8+ T cells sorted from blood, taken in a trial of the OX40 agonist ivuxolimab. These receptors all come from an adult with an advanced solid tumor such as melanoma, head and neck, liver or kidney cancer. Both conserved end residues are part of each CDR3. The D gene is left open where the match is weak. Size is omitted from some rows. Given values are once, few, many or a class for expanded clones.

abundance	d_gene	j_gene	v_gene	CDR3aa	CDR3nt
-	-	TRBJ2-2	TRBV19	CASSIALRQGNTGELFF	TGTGCCAGTAGTATAGCCCTGAGGCAGGGAAACACCGGGGAGCTGTTTTTT
-	-	TRBJ2-5	TRBV4-2	CASSQAVGRAGETQYF	TGTGCCAGCAGCCAAGCGGTTGGCAGGGCAGGGGAGACCCAGTACTTC
-	-	TRBJ2-3	TRBV5-1	CASSLARGRGDTQYF	TGCGCCAGCAGCTTGGCCAGAGGGAGAGGGGATACGCAGTATTTT
-	TRBD2	TRBJ2-2	TRBV11-2	CASSFIAGNTGELFF	TGTGCCAGCAGCTTTATAGCGGGTAATACCGGGGAGCTGTTTTTT
-	TRBD1	TRBJ1-1	TRBV7-9	CASSPGTGEDTEAFF	TGTGCCAGCAGCCCCGGGACAGGGGAGGACACTGAAGCTTTCTTT
-	-	TRBJ2-2	TRBV11-2	CASSPRSRANTGELFF	TGTGCCAGCAGCCCCAGGAGTAGGGCGAACACCGGGGAGCTGTTTTTT
-	-	TRBJ2-1	TRBV11-3	CASSAGNGREQFF	TGTGCCAGCAGCGCAGGGAATGGACGGGAGCAGTTCTTC
-	-	TRBJ2-7	TRBV5-1	CASSLVRGLNYEQYF	TGCGCCAGCAGCTTGGTCCGGGGACTGAATTACGAGCAGTACTTC
-	TRBD2	TRBJ2-3	TRBV10-3	CAISESIGLAGGRSTDTQYF	TGTGCCATCAGTGAGTCGATTGGACTAGCGGGAGGGAGAAGCACAGATACGCAGTATTTT
-	TRBD1	TRBJ1-4	TRBV5-1	CASSLPRMTGNEKLFF	TGCGCCAGCAGCTTGCCGCGCATGACAGGGAATGAAAAACTGTTTTTT
-	-	TRBJ2-3	TRBV11-3	CASSLEGPPDTQYF	TGTGCCAGCAGCTTAGAGGGCCCTCCAGATACGCAGTATTTT
-	TRBD1	TRBJ2-2	TRBV28	CASSSSGQGNTGELFF	TGTGCCAGCAGTTCCTCGGGACAGGGGAACACCGGGGAGCTGTTTTTT
-	TRBD1	TRBJ1-5	TRBV2	CASSDDRGTQPQHF	TGTGCCAGCAGCGATGACAGGGGGACTCAGCCCCAGCATTTT
-	TRBD2	TRBJ2-1	TRBV11-1	CASSPSLVGRGTGEQFF	TGTGCCAGCAGCCCTTCATTGGTAGGGCGGGGGACGGGTGAGCAGTTCTTC
-	-	TRBJ1-5	TRBV5-5	CASSLSWNSNQPQHF	TGTGCCAGCAGCTTGTCTTGGAATAGCAATCAGCCCCAGCATTTT
-	-	TRBJ2-3	TRBV19	CASSIVVFSGTDTQYF	TGTGCCAGTAGTATAGTAGTATTTTCGGGCACAGATACGCAGTATTTT
few	-	TRBJ2-1	TRBV11-2	CASTPLSVGSNEQFF	TGTGCCAGCACCCCCCTTAGTGTGGGGAGCAATGAGCAGTTCTTC
-	-	TRBJ1-2	TRBV5-4	CASSSRGAGGYTF	TGTGCCAGCAGCTCGCGTGGGGCAGGTGGCTACACCTTC
-	-	TRBJ2-3	TRBV7-2	CASSLGGVGGSDTQYF	TGTGCCAGCAGCTTAGGGGGAGTGGGGGGATCAGATACGCAGTATTTT
-	-	TRBJ2-7	TRBV21-1	CASSKVKVGRHSTWSSYEQYF	TGTGCCAGCAGCAAAGTAAAGGTTGGGAGACACTCGACCTGGAGCTCCTACGAGCAGTACTTC
once	-	TRBJ1-5	TRBV27	CATAQTRGIQPQHF	TGTGCCACCGCCCAGACCAGGGGAATTCAGCCCCAGCATTTT